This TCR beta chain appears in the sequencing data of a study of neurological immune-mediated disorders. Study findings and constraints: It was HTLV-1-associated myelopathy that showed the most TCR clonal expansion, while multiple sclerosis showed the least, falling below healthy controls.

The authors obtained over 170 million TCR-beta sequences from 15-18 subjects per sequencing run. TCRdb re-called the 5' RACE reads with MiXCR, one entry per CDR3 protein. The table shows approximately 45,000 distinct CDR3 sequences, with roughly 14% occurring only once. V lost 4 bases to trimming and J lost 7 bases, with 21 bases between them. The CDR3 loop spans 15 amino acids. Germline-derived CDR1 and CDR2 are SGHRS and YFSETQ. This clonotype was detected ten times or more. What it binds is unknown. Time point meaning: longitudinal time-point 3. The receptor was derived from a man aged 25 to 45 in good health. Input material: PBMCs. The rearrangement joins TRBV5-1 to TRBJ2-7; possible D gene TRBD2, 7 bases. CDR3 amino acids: CASSIQGGGRGEQYF. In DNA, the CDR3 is TGCGCCAGCAGCATCCAAGGGGGGGGGCGAGGAGAGCAGTACTTC.